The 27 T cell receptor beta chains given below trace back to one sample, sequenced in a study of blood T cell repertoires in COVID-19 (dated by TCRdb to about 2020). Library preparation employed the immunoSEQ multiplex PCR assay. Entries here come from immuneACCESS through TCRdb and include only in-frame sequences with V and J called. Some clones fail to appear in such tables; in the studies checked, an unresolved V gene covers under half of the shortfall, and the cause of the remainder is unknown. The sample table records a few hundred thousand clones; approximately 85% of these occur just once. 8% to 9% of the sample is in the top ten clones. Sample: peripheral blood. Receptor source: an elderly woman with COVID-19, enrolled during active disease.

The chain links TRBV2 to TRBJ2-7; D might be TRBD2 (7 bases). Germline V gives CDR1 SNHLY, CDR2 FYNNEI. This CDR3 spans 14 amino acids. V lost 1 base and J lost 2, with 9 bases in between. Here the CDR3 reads CASSEGGGAYEQYF. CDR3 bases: TGTGCCAGCAGTGAAGGGGGGGGCGCCTACGAGCAGTACTTC.

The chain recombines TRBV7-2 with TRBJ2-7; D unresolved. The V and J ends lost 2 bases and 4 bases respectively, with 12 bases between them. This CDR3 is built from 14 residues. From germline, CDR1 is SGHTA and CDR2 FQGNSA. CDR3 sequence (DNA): TGTGCCAGCAGCTTACAGGTCCCCCCTTACGAGCAGTACTTC. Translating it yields CASSLQVPPYEQYF.

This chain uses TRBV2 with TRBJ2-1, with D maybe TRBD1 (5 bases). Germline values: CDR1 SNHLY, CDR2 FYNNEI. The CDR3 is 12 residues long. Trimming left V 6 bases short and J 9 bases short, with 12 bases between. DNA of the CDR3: TGTGCCAGCAGGGGCTTAGACAGTGAGCAGTTCTTC. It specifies CASRGLDSEQFF.

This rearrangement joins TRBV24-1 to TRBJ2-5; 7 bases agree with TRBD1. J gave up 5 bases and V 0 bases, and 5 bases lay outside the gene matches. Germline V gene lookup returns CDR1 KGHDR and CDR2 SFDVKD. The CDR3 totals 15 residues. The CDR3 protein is CATSDLQPTGETQYF. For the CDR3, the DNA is TGTGCCACCAGTGATTTGCAACCGACAGGGGAGACCCAGTACTTC.

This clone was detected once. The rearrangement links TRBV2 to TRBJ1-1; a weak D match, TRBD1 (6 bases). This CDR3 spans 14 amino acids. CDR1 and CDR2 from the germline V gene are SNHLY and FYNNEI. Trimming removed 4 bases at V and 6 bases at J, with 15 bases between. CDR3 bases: TGTGCCAGCAGTGGAAACCAGGGGAATCCTGAAGCTTTCTTT. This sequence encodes CASSGNQGNPEAFF.

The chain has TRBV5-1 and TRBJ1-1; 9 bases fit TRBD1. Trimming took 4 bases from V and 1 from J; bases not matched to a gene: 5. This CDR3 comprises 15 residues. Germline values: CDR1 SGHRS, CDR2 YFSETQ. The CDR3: CASSPGQGSNTEAFF. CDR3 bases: TGCGCCAGCAGCCCGGGACAGGGATCGAACACTGAAGCTTTCTTT.

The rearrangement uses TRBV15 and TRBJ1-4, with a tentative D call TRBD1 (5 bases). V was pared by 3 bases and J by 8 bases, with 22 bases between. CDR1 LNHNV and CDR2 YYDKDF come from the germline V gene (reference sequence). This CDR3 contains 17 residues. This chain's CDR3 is CATSRGLSGGKGEKLFF. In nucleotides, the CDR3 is TGTGCCACCAGCAGGGGTCTTTCGGGAGGGAAGGGGGAAAAACTGTTTTTT.

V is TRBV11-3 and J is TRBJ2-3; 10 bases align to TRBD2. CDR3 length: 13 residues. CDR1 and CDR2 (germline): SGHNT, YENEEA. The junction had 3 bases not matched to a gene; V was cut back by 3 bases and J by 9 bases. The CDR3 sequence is CASSFSGGLTQYF. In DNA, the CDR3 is TGTGCCAGCAGCTTTAGCGGGGGGTTGACGCAGTATTTT.

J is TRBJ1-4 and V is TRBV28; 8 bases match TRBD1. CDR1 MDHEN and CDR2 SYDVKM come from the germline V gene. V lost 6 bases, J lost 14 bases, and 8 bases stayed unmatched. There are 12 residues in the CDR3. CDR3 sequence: CASSWGTGGLFF. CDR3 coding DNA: TGTGCCAGCAGCTGGGGGACAGGAGGTCTGTTTTTT.

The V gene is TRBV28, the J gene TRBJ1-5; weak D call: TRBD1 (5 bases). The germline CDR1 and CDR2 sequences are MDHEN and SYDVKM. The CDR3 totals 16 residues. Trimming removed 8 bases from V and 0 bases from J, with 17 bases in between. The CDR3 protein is CASAMTEFYSNQPQHF. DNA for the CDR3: TGTGCCAGCGCAATGACAGAATTCTATAGCAATCAGCCCCAGCATTTT.

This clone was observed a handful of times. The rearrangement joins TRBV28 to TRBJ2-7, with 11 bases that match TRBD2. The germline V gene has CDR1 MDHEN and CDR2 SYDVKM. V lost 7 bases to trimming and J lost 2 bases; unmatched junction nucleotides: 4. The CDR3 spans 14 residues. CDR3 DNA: TGTGCCAGCAACCTTAGCGGGAGGGCCTACGAGCAGTACTTC. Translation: CASNLSGRAYEQYF.

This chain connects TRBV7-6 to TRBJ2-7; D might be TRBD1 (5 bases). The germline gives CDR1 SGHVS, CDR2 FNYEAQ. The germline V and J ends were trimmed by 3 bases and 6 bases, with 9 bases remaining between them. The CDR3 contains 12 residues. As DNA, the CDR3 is TGTGCCAGCAGCTTCCCTCAGGGCGAGCAGTACTTC. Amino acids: CASSFPQGEQYF.

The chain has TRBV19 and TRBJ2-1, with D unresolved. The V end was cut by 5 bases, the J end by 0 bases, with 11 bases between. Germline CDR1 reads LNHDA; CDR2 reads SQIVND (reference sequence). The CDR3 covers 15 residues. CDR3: CASSASGLSYNEQFF. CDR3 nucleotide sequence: TGTGCCAGTAGTGCCTCAGGTCTCTCCTACAATGAGCAGTTCTTC.

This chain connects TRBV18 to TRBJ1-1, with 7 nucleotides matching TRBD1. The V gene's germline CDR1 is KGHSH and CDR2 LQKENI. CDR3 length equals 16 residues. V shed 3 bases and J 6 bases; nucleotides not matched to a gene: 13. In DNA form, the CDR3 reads TGTGCCAGCTCACCCCGTTCAACAGGGGAAAAGGCTGAAGCTTTCTTT. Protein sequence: CASSPRSTGEKAEAFF.

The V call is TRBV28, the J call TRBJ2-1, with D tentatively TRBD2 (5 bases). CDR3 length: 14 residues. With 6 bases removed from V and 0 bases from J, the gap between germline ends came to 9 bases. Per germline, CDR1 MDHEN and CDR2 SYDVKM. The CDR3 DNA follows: TGTGCCAGCAGCCCCGGAGGCTCCTACAATGAGCAGTTCTTC. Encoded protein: CASSPGGSYNEQFF.

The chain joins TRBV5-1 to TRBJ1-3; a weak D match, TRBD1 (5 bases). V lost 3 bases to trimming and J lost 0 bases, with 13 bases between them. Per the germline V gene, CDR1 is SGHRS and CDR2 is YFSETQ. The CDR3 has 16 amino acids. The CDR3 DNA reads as TGCGCCAGCAGCTATGAACAGGTTCTCTCTGGAAACACCATATATTTT. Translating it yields CASSYEQVLSGNTIYF.

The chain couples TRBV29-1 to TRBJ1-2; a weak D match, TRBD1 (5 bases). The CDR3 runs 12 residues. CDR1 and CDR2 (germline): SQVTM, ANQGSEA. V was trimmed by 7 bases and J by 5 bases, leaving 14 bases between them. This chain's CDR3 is CSAHSGAYGYTF. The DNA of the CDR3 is TGCAGCGCCCACTCTGGGGCTTATGGCTACACCTTC.

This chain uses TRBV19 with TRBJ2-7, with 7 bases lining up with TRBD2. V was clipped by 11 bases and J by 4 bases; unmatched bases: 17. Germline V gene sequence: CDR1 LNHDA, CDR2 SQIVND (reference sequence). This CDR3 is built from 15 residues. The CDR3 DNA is TGTGCCTCAAAACAGAATTGGGACTACTCTTACGAGCAGTACTTC. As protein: CASKQNWDYSYEQYF.

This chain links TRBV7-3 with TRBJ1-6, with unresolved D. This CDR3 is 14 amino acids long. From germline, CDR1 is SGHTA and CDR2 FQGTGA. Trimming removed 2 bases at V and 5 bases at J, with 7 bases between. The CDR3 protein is CASSLGGDNSPLHF. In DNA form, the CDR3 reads TGTGCCAGCAGCTTAGGAGGCGATAATTCACCCCTCCACTTT. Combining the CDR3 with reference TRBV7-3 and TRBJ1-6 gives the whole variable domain GAGVSQTPSNKVTEKGKYVELRCDPISGHTALYWYRQSLGQGPEFLIYFQGTGAADDSGLPNDRFFAVRPEGSVSTLKIQRTERGDSAVYLCASSLGGDNSPLHFGNGTRLTVT.

In DNA form, the CDR3 reads TGTGCCAGCAGCCAAGACCTAGCGGGCAGGGGCGGCCTCGGGGTCTACAATGAGCAGTTCTTC. Translated: CASSQDLAGRGGLGVYNEQFF. J is TRBJ2-1 and V is TRBV3-1 (or the pseudogene TRBV3-2); 8 bases fit TRBD2. J was trimmed by 3 bases and V by 0 bases; bases with no gene match: 19. This CDR3 comprises 21 residues. Germline values: CDR1 LGHDT, CDR2 YNNKEL (reference sequence).

The CDR3 nucleotides read TGTGCCAGCAAGGGGGGGCTAGCGGGCCTCGAGGAGACCCAGTACTTC. Translating it yields CASKGGLAGLEETQYF. The J gene is TRBJ2-5, the V gene TRBV7-6; 8 bases agree with TRBD2. Germline V gene data show CDR1 as SGHVS and CDR2 as FNYEAQ. The CDR3 covers 16 residues. The V segment lost 7 bases and the J segment 5 bases; nucleotides outside the gene matches: 15.

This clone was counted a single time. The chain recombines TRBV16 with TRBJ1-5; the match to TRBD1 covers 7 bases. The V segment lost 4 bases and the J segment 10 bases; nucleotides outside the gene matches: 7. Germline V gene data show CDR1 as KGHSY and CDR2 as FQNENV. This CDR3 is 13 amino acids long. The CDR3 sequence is CASSPQGVGPQHF. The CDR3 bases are TGTGCCAGCAGCCCCCAGGGGGTAGGACCCCAGCATTTT.

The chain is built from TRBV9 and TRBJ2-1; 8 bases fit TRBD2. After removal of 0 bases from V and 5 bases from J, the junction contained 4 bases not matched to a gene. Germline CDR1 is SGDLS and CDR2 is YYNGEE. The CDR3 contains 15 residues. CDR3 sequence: CASSVAAGEHNEQFF. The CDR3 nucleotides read TGTGCCAGCAGCGTAGCAGCGGGAGAGCACAATGAGCAGTTCTTC.

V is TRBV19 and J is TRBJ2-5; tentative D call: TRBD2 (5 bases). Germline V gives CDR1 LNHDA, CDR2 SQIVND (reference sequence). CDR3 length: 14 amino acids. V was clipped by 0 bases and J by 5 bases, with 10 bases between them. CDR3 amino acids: CASSIEARRETQYF. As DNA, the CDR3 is TGTGCCAGTAGTATAGAAGCGAGGAGGGAGACCCAGTACTTC.

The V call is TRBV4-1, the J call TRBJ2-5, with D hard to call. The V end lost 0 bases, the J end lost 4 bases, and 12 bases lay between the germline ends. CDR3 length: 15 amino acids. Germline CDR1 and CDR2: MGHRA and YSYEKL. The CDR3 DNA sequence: TGCGCCAGCAGCCAAGAATGGGCCCGCCCAGAGACCCAGTACTTC. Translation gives CASSQEWARPETQYF.

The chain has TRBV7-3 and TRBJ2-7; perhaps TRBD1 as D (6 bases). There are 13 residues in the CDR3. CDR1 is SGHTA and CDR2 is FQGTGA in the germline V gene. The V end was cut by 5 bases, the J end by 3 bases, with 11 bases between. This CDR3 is CASSTSGVYEQYF. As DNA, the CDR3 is TGTGCCAGCAGCACATCAGGGGTCTACGAGCAGTACTTC.

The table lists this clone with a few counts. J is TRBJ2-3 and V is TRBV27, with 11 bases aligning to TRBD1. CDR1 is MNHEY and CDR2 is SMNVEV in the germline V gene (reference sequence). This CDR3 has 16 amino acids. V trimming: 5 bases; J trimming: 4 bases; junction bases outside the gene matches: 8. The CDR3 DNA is TGTGCCAGCAGTCACCGGACAGGGGGCCGAGCAGATACGCAGTATTTT. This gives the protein CASSHRTGGRADTQYF.